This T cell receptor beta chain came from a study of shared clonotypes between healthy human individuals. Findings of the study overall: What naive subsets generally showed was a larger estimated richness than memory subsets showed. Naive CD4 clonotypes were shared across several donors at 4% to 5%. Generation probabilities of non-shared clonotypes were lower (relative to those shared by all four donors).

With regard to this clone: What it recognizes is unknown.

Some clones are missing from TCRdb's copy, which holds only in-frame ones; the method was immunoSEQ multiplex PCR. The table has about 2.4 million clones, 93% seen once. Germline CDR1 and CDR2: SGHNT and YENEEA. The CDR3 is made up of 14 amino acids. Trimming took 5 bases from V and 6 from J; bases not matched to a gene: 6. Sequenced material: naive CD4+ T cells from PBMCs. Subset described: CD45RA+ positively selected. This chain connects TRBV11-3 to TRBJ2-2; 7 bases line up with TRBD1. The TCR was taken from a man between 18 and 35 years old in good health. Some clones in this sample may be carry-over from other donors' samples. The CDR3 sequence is CASSNDRVAGELFF. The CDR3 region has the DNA TGTGCCAGCAGCAACGACAGGGTGGCCGGGGAGCTGTTTTTT. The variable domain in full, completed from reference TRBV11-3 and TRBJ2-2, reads EAGVVQSPRYKIIEKKQPVAFWCNPISGHNTLYWYLQNLGQGPELLIRYENEEAVDDSQLPKDRFSAERLKGVDSTLKIQPAELGDSAVYLCASSNDRVAGELFFGEGSRLTVL.